This T cell receptor (beta chain) was recorded in a study of T cells in Graves' hyperthyroidism and ophthalmopathy. Study-wide results and limits: Most expanded thyroid clonotypes above 0.001 recurred in blood. Stable hyperthyroidism was told apart from ophthalmopathy by a model built on 13 V-J features.

Amplification of TCR beta CDR3 regions was performed using RNA transcripts as template. First-round RT-PCR with HTBI primers amplified the TCR CDR3 region. TCRdb used MiXCR to reprocess the multiplex PCR reads, holding one entry per CDR3 protein. The sample holds about 270,000 distinct CDR3 sequences, 22% seen once. The study excluded patients with uncontrolled infection, other autoimmune disease, pregnancy or lactation. CDR1 and CDR2 from the germline V gene are SGDLS and YYNGEE. The J segment lost 5 bases and the V segment lost 0 bases, leaving 5 bases of the junction unmatched. This CDR3 contains 15 residues. This clonotype was picked up a small number of times. Its specificity is not known.

This clonotype originated in a man between 25 and 39 years old with Graves' ophthalmopathy. Sequenced material: blood. The chain combines TRBV9 with TRBJ2-1, with 7 bases lining up with TRBD1. The CDR3 region is CASSVGGTDNNEQFF. CDR3 coding DNA: TGTGCCAGCAGCGTAGGTGGGACAGACAACAATGAGCAGTTCTTC.